The rows below give T cell receptor beta chains drawn from one sample of a study of T cell responses to AZD1222 COVID-19 vaccine. Sequenced by immunoSEQ multiplex PCR; TCRdb stores in-frame clones only, minus some. The table includes over 150,000 clones, around 94% detected once. The sequences come from peripheral blood, collected 28 days after the second AZD1222 dose. The receptors were gathered from an adult who received the AZD1222 COVID-19 vaccine. The CDR3 runs from the conserved cysteine through the conserved F or W. D genes are given only for firm matches. For some rows the clone size is stated as once, few or many, or as a class when expanded; others skip it.

v_gene: TRBV7-6
d_gene: -
j_gene: TRBJ2-1
abundance: -
CDR3nt: TGTGCCAGCAGCTTAGGGTCAGACCCCCGGGACCTACTCAATGAGCAGTTCTTC
CDR3aa: CASSLGSDPRDLLNEQFF

v_gene: TRBV5-6
d_gene: -
j_gene: TRBJ1-3
abundance: -
CDR3nt: TGTGCCAGCAGCCAGGACAGTCCCTCTGGAAACACCATATATTTT
CDR3aa: CASSQDSPSGNTIYF

v_gene: TRBV12-5
d_gene: TRBD1
j_gene: TRBJ2-7
abundance: -
CDR3nt: TGTGCTAGTGGTGCAGGGGGCCCCTTCTCCTACGAGCAGTACTTC
CDR3aa: CASGAGGPFSYEQYF

v_gene: TRBV7-2
d_gene: -
j_gene: TRBJ1-2
abundance: -
CDR3nt: TGTGCCAGCAGCTTGCGTTTTGGATCCCTAGGGGGCTACACCTTC
CDR3aa: CASSLRFGSLGGYTF

v_gene: TRBV6-1
d_gene: -
j_gene: TRBJ1-2
abundance: -
CDR3nt: TGTGCCAGCAGTGAAGCGGCAGGGGCTAACTATGGCTACACCTTC
CDR3aa: CASSEAAGANYGYTF

v_gene: TRBV4-2
d_gene: -
j_gene: TRBJ2-2
abundance: -
CDR3nt: TGTGCCAGCAGCCAAATTGCCCGTTCTGAGGGGGGCCGAGGCGGGGAGCTGTTTTTT
CDR3aa: CASSQIARSEGGRGGELFF

v_gene: TRBV4-3
d_gene: -
j_gene: TRBJ2-3
abundance: -
CDR3nt: TGCGCCAGCAGCCCCCGTCAGGCAGATACGCAGTATTTT
CDR3aa: CASSPRQADTQYF

v_gene: TRBV12-3/TRBV12-4
d_gene: -
j_gene: TRBJ1-5
abundance: -
CDR3nt: TGTGCCAGCACCCTGGGGGCCGGGCAGCCCCAGCATTTT
CDR3aa: CASTLGAGQPQHF

v_gene: TRBV2
d_gene: TRBD2
j_gene: TRBJ2-7
abundance: -
CDR3nt: TGTGCCAGCAGCCGGGAGGGGGACGACGAGCAGTACTTC
CDR3aa: CASSREGDDEQYF

v_gene: TRBV6-4
d_gene: -
j_gene: TRBJ2-2
abundance: -
CDR3nt: TGTGCCAGCAGTGGGGGAGAGTACACCGGGGAGCTGTTTTTT
CDR3aa: CASSGGEYTGELFF

v_gene: TRBV30
d_gene: -
j_gene: TRBJ1-5
abundance: few
CDR3nt: TGTGCCTGGAGTCCGGACACAGGGTATAGCAATCAGCCCCAGCATTTT
CDR3aa: CAWSPDTGYSNQPQHF

v_gene: TRBV30
d_gene: -
j_gene: TRBJ1-4
abundance: -
CDR3nt: TGTGCCTGGAGTGTAGGGTTTGGCTTTGGTGCTGAAAAACTGTTTTTT
CDR3aa: CAWSVGFGFGAEKLFF

v_gene: TRBV19
d_gene: -
j_gene: TRBJ1-1
abundance: -
CDR3nt: TGTGCCAGTAGTATTGGCACACAGGCGAGGGTAGCTTTCTTT
CDR3aa: CASSIGTQARVAFF

v_gene: TRBV5-1
d_gene: TRBD1
j_gene: TRBJ2-2
abundance: -
CDR3nt: TGCGCCAGCAGCTTAACCGGGACAGAAATAAACACCGGGGAGCTGTTTTTT
CDR3aa: CASSLTGTEINTGELFF

v_gene: TRBV5-6
d_gene: -
j_gene: TRBJ2-1
abundance: few
CDR3nt: TGTGCCAGCAGCTTGTACAACGGGAGATCGTTCTTC
CDR3aa: CASSLYNGRSFF

v_gene: TRBV18
d_gene: -
j_gene: TRBJ1-1
abundance: -
CDR3nt: TGTGCCAGCTCATCAGGGAACACTGAAGCTTTCTTT
CDR3aa: CASSSGNTEAFF

v_gene: TRBV5-6
d_gene: TRBD2
j_gene: TRBJ2-7
abundance: -
CDR3nt: TGTGCCAGCAGAAATGACTGGACTAGCCCTAGCTCCTACGAGCAGTACTTC
CDR3aa: CASRNDWTSPSSYEQYF

v_gene: TRBV10-3
d_gene: -
j_gene: TRBJ2-2
abundance: -
CDR3nt: TGTGCCCGGAGGGAAGGGGACACCGGGGAGCTGTTTTTT
CDR3aa: CARREGDTGELFF

v_gene: TRBV4-1
d_gene: -
j_gene: TRBJ1-2
abundance: -
CDR3nt: TGCGCCAGCAGCCAAGGCCCAGGGGAACCTTATGGCTACACCTTC
CDR3aa: CASSQGPGEPYGYTF

v_gene: TRBV11-2
d_gene: TRBD1
j_gene: TRBJ1-1
abundance: -
CDR3nt: TGTGCCAGCAGCTTAGGTGGCAGGGGGGCTGAAGCTTTCTTT
CDR3aa: CASSLGGRGAEAFF

v_gene: TRBV5-1
d_gene: -
j_gene: TRBJ1-4
abundance: -
CDR3nt: TGCGCCAGCAGCTTGGGGCAGGGTCCAACTAATGAAAAACTGTTTTTT
CDR3aa: CASSLGQGPTNEKLFF

v_gene: TRBV5-1
d_gene: -
j_gene: TRBJ1-1
abundance: -
CDR3nt: TGCGCCAGCAGCCTCCCGACGGGGCAAAACACTGAAGCTTTCTTT
CDR3aa: CASSLPTGQNTEAFF

v_gene: TRBV7-3
d_gene: TRBD1
j_gene: TRBJ2-2
abundance: -
CDR3nt: TGTGCCAGCAGTTCCACCCAGGGGGCGCTCGGCGGGGAGCTGTTTTTT
CDR3aa: CASSSTQGALGGELFF

v_gene: TRBV30
d_gene: -
j_gene: TRBJ2-1
abundance: -
CDR3nt: TGTGCCTGGACGACTTTTTACAATGAGCAGTTCTTC
CDR3aa: CAWTTFYNEQFF

v_gene: TRBV11-2
d_gene: TRBD2
j_gene: TRBJ2-3
abundance: -
CDR3nt: TGTGCCAGCAGCTTAACTAGCGGGAGCTTTAACACAGATACGCAGTATTTT
CDR3aa: CASSLTSGSFNTDTQYF